This T cell receptor (beta chain) was retrieved from a study of Ad26.COV2.S vaccination and SARS-CoV-2 variants. Study outcomes and limitations: Using TCR breadth and depth analyses may have led to underestimated total T cell responses. Whether participants received vaccine or placebo, their non-spike TCR breadth was similar.

Treatment indicated: some 20 received Ad26.COV2.S at low or high dose, single or two shots; roughly five received placebo; per-sample allocation not given. After the first vaccine or placebo injection, samples were drawn on day 63. Ad26.COV2.S expressed prefusion-stabilized spike from the original Wuhan strain. TCRdb's copy holds only in-frame clones and misses some; the assay was immunoSEQ multiplex PCR. The repertoire includes a few hundred thousand clones, approximately 83% of them detected once, and around 7.4% sits in the top ten. The CDR3 runs 13 residues. V lost 0 bases, J lost 6 bases, and 7 bases lay in between. Germline V gene lookup returns CDR1 SGDLS and CDR2 YYNGEE. On this clone itself: Antigen unknown.

The clonotype was recovered from a person between 18 and 60 years old who received the Ad26.COV2.S COVID-19 vaccine or a placebo. This chain links TRBV9 with TRBJ2-1; D might be TRBD2 (5 bases). The sample consisted of peripheral blood, taken in a trial of Ad26.COV2.S vaccine versus placebo. CDR3 protein: CASSVEGSNEQFF. The CDR3 bases are TGTGCCAGCAGCGTAGAAGGGAGCAATGAGCAGTTCTTC.